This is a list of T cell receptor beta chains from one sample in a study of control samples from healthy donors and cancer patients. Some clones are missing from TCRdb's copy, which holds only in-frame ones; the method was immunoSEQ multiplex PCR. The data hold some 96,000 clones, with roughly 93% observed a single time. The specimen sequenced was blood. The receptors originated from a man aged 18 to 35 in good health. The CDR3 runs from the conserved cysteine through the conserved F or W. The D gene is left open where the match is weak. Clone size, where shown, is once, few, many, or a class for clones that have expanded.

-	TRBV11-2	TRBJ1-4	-	CASSLRRTRLATNEKLFF	TGTGCCAGCAGCCTACGGAGGACCCGCCTAGCAACTAATGAAAAACTGTTTTTT
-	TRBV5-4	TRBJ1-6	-	CASSLSAQNNSPLHF	TGTGCCAGCAGCTTGTCGGCCCAAAACAATTCACCCCTCCACTTT
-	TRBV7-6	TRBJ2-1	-	CASSLLAEQFF	TGTGCCAGCAGCTTGCTAGCTGAGCAGTTCTTC
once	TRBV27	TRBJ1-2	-	CASSLSPNYGYTF	TGTGCCAGCAGTTTATCCCCGAACTATGGCTACACCTTC
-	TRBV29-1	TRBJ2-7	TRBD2	CSVEGLAGVHEQYF	TGCAGCGTTGAGGGGCTAGCGGGAGTGCACGAGCAGTACTTC
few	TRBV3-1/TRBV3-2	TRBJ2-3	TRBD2	CASSQDRGGRAVTQYF	TGTGCCAGCAGCCAAGATCGGGGCGGGAGGGCCGTTACGCAGTATTTT
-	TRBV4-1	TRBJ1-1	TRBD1	CASSQGVGTAPSTGRAFF	TGCGCCAGCAGCCAAGGTGTAGGGACAGCCCCTTCCACTGGTCGAGCTTTCTTT
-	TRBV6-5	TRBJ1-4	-	CASIRIVNEKLFF	TGTGCCAGCATTAGAATTGTTAATGAAAAACTGTTTTTT
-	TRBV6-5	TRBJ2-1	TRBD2	CASTESGIGNEQFF	TGTGCCAGCACCGAAAGCGGGATTGGGAATGAGCAGTTCTTC
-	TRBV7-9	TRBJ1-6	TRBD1	CASSLDGRGLSPLHF	TGTGCCAGCAGCTTAGACGGCAGGGGGCTTTCACCCCTCCACTTT
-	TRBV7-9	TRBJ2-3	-	CASSHRDWQTDTQYF	TGTGCCAGCAGCCACCGGGACTGGCAGACAGATACGCAGTATTTT
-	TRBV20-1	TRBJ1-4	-	CSASQAGAEKLFF	TGCAGTGCTAGTCAAGCAGGGGCTGAAAAACTGTTTTTT
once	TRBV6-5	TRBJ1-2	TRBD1	CASSYAGTVDGYTF	TGTGCCAGCAGTTACGCCGGGACAGTCGATGGCTACACCTTC
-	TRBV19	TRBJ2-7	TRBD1	CASSMKTGGHEQYF	TGTGCCAGTAGTATGAAAACAGGGGGCCACGAGCAGTACTTC
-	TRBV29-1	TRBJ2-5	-	CSVEGFGRSSVETQYF	TGCAGCGTTGAGGGTTTCGGCAGGTCCTCGGTGGAGACCCAGTACTTC
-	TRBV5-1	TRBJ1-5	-	CASSWEGGSNQPQHF	TGCGCCAGCAGCTGGGAAGGGGGGAGCAATCAGCCCCAGCATTTT
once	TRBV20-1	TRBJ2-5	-	CSALEEETQYF	TGCAGTGCTTTAGAGGAGGAGACCCAGTACTTC
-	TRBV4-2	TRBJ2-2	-	CASSRRSRTGELFF	TGTGCCAGCAGCCGGAGATCGCGGACCGGGGAGCTGTTTTTT
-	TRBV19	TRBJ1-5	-	CASSLTTVDYSNQPQHF	TGTGCCAGTAGTCTTACGACAGTTGACTATAGCAATCAGCCCCAGCATTTT
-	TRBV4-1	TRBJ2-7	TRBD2	CASSLLGFRGRGAYEQYF	TGCGCCAGCAGCCTCCTCGGATTCCGCGGGAGGGGGGCTTACGAGCAGTACTTC
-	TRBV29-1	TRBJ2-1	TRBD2	CSVEGVTSGRDDEQFF	TGCAGCGTTGAAGGTGTGACTAGCGGGAGGGACGATGAGCAGTTCTTC
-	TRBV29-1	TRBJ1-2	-	CSVVRFGGQDDRYGYTF	TGCAGCGTTGTAAGGTTTGGGGGCCAGGATGACCGGTATGGCTACACCTTC
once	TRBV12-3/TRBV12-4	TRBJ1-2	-	CASRPGSYGYTF	TGTGCCAGCCGACCGGGCTCGTATGGCTACACCTTC
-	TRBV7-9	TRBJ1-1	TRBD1	CASSPSRDRGREKTEAFF	TGTGCCAGCAGCCCCAGCCGGGACAGGGGGCGAGAGAAGACTGAAGCTTTCTTT
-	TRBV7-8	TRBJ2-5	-	CASSFFRGAAQETQYF	TGTGCCAGCAGCTTTTTCCGGGGGGCCGCCCAAGAGACCCAGTACTTC
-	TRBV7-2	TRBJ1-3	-	CASSLGGAGAGNTIYF	TGTGCCAGCAGCTTAGGAGGGGCAGGGGCTGGAAACACCATATATTTT
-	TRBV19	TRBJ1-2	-	CASTDLLTYGYTF	TGTGCCAGTACCGATCTCTTGACCTATGGCTACACCTTC
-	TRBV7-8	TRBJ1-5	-	CASSFRRSDNQPQHF	TGTGCCAGCAGCTTCCGGCGATCCGACAATCAGCCCCAGCATTTT
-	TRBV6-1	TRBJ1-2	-	CASSETRPATFGYTF	TGTGCCAGCAGTGAAACAAGGCCCGCTACTTTCGGCTACACCTTC
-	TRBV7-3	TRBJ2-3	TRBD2	CASSLSGKGTDTQYF	TGTGCCAGCAGCCTTAGCGGGAAAGGAACAGATACGCAGTATTTT
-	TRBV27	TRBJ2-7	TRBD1	CASSFRQGGHEQYF	TGTGCCAGCAGTTTTCGGCAAGGGGGCCACGAGCAGTACTTC
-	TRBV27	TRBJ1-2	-	CASKIGRGYGYGYTF	TGTGCCAGCAAGATCGGGAGGGGGTATGGCTATGGCTACACCTTC
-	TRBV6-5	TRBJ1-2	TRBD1	CASGRDRANYGYTF	TGTGCCAGCGGCCGGGACAGGGCGAACTATGGCTACACCTTC
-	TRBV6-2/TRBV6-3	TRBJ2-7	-	CASNPSRQVNEQYF	TGTGCCAGCAACCCCTCCCGACAGGTGAACGAGCAGTACTTC
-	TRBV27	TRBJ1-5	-	CASSWGGDQPQHF	TGTGCCAGCAGTTGGGGGGGTGACCAGCCCCAGCATTTT
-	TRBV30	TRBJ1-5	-	CAWSSYSNQPQHF	TGTGCCTGGAGCTCGTATAGCAATCAGCCCCAGCATTTT
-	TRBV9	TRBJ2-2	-	CASSVGLRTGELFF	TGTGCCAGCAGCGTGGGGCTGCGGACCGGGGAGCTGTTTTTT
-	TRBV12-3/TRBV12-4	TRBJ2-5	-	CASSFGGETQYF	TGTGCCAGCAGTTTTGGGGGAGAGACCCAGTACTTC
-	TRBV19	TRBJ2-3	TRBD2	CASSTSAGGLDTQYF	TGTGCCAGTAGTACGTCGGCGGGAGGGCTGGATACGCAGTATTTT
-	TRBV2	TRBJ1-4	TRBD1	CASEVDRGNEKLFF	TGTGCCAGTGAAGTCGACAGGGGAAATGAAAAACTGTTTTTT
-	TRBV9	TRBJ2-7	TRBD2	CASSVEGLAGDEQYF	TGTGCCAGCAGCGTAGAGGGACTAGCGGGAGACGAGCAGTACTTC
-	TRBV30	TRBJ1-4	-	CAFTGINEKLFF	TGTGCTTTCACAGGGATAAATGAAAAACTGTTTTTT
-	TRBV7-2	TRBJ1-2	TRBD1	CASSFRGNYYGYTF	TGTGCCAGCAGCTTCAGGGGGAACTACTATGGCTACACCTTC